This entry is about one TCR beta chain. V lost 6 bases and J 0 bases, leaving 9 bases between the germline ends. This CDR3 comprises 14 residues. The germline V gene encodes CDR1 SGHVS and CDR2 FNYEAQ. This specimen belongs to a study of T-cell reconstitution after alpha-beta-depleted transplantation in children. Unique molecular identifiers were incorporated when the TCRbeta library was constructed. Each CDR3 protein gets one entry after TCRdb re-called the PCR reads with MiXCR. Here the sample spans about 500,000 distinct CDR3 sequences, around a third being singletons. The chain combines TRBV7-6 with TRBJ2-1, with D perhaps matching TRBD2 (6 bases). This material consisted of PBMCs from the stem cell graft donor, taken from the stem cell graft. The sequence came from a human donor who donated a stem cell graft to a child with aplastic anemia. The CDR3 DNA reads as TGTGCCAGCAGTACGACTAGCTCCTACAATGAGCAGTTCTTC. It codes for CASSTTSSYNEQFF.